The rows below give T cell receptor beta chains drawn from one sample of a study of blood T cell repertoires in COVID-19. Sequencing used immunoSEQ multiplex PCR; TCRdb keeps in-frame clones, though not all of them. The table lists about 260,000 clones, 85% to 90% of them singletons, with around 1% in the top ten. Sequencing input: PBMCs or T cells enriched from blood (not recorded which). All receptors derive from a man aged 50-59 years who had been exposed to COVID-19. Both conserved end residues are part of each CDR3. The D gene is left open where the match is weak. Size is omitted from some rows. Given values are once, few, many or a class for expanded clones.

CDR3aa: CATSTRGRGETQYF; CDR3nt: TGTGCCACCAGTACCCGCGGGAGAGGGGAGACCCAGTACTTC; d_gene: TRBD2; abundance: once; v_gene: TRBV24-1; j_gene: TRBJ2-5
CDR3aa: CASSEPAGDRGSYGYTF; CDR3nt: TGTGCCAGCAGTGAACCCGCGGGCGACAGGGGAAGTTATGGCTACACCTTC; d_gene: TRBD1; abundance: .; v_gene: TRBV6-1; j_gene: TRBJ1-2
CDR3aa: CASTPGSSGNTIYF; CDR3nt: TGTGCCAGCACCCCTGGGAGCTCTGGAAACACCATATATTTT; d_gene: .; abundance: .; v_gene: TRBV7-2; j_gene: TRBJ1-3
CDR3aa: CASSILGQGGGELFF; CDR3nt: TGTGCCAGTAGTATATTGGGACAGGGCGGCGGGGAGCTGTTTTTT; d_gene: TRBD1; abundance: .; v_gene: TRBV19; j_gene: TRBJ2-2
CDR3aa: CASSLRRVAAGQPQHF; CDR3nt: TGTGCCAGCAGCTTACGTAGGGTTGCAGCAGGGCAGCCCCAGCATTTT; d_gene: .; abundance: .; v_gene: TRBV11-3; j_gene: TRBJ1-5
CDR3aa: CASSSLSPVLFYEQYF; CDR3nt: TGTGCCAGTAGTTCACTGTCGCCTGTCCTCTTCTACGAGCAGTACTTC; d_gene: .; abundance: .; v_gene: TRBV19; j_gene: TRBJ2-7
CDR3aa: CAISESGQGNGYTF; CDR3nt: TGTGCCATCAGTGAGTCGGGACAGGGAAATGGCTACACCTTC; d_gene: TRBD1; abundance: .; v_gene: TRBV10-3; j_gene: TRBJ1-2
CDR3aa: CASSLGTGVTGELFF; CDR3nt: TGTGCCAGCAGCTTAGGGACAGGGGTCACCGGGGAGCTGTTTTTT; d_gene: TRBD1; abundance: .; v_gene: TRBV7-3; j_gene: TRBJ2-2
CDR3aa: CASSPLAGAMNTEAFF; CDR3nt: TGTGCCAGCTCACCACTGGCAGGGGCCATGAACACTGAAGCTTTCTTT; d_gene: .; abundance: .; v_gene: TRBV18; j_gene: TRBJ1-1
CDR3aa: CASSLQADLPGDSPLHF; CDR3nt: TGTGCCAGCAGCCTCCAAGCGGATCTTCCCGGGGATTCACCCCTCCACTTT; d_gene: .; abundance: once; v_gene: TRBV4-2; j_gene: TRBJ1-6
CDR3aa: CASSKPQGVLGEKLFF; CDR3nt: TGTGCCAGCAGCAAACCACAGGGGGTCCTTGGGGAAAAACTGTTTTTT; d_gene: TRBD1; abundance: .; v_gene: TRBV28; j_gene: TRBJ1-4
CDR3aa: CATSDTLRTSPGELFF; CDR3nt: TGTGCCACCAGTGACACCCTTAGGACTAGTCCCGGGGAGCTGTTTTTT; d_gene: TRBD2; abundance: .; v_gene: TRBV24-1; j_gene: TRBJ2-2
CDR3aa: CASSPQAVSYNEQFF; CDR3nt: TGTGCCAGCAGCCCCCAAGCGGTCTCCTACAATGAGCAGTTCTTC; d_gene: .; abundance: .; v_gene: TRBV9; j_gene: TRBJ2-1
CDR3aa: CASSITGTGVPGANVLTF; CDR3nt: TGTGCCAGTAGTATAACCGGGACAGGGGTTCCTGGGGCCAACGTCCTGACTTTC; d_gene: TRBD1; abundance: .; v_gene: TRBV19; j_gene: TRBJ2-6
CDR3aa: CATSRAGLDRNEQFF; CDR3nt: TGTGCCACCAGCCGAGCGGGGTTAGATAGAAATGAGCAGTTCTTC; d_gene: TRBD2; abundance: .; v_gene: TRBV15; j_gene: TRBJ2-1
CDR3aa: CASSHGTALAKNIQYF; CDR3nt: TGCGCCAGCAGCCACGGGACTGCCCTAGCCAAAAACATTCAGTACTTC; d_gene: .; abundance: .; v_gene: TRBV4-1; j_gene: TRBJ2-4
CDR3aa: CASSRGSGDTDTQYF; CDR3nt: TGTGCCAGCAGCAGGGGTAGCGGGGACACAGATACGCAGTATTTT; d_gene: TRBD2; abundance: .; v_gene: TRBV6-4; j_gene: TRBJ2-3